This record covers a single T cell receptor (beta chain). This CDR3 comprises 16 residues. Germline V gene lookup returns CDR1 MGHRA and CDR2 YSYEKL. The ends lost 4 bases at V and 2 bases at J; junction bases unmatched: 7. Survey-level immunoSEQ sequencing profiled the TCR beta repertoire. The assay was immunoSEQ multiplex PCR, and TCRdb's table has in-frame clones only and misses some. This sample has nearly 70,000 clones, with approximately 92% found just once. The rearrangement links TRBV4-1 to TRBJ2-2, with 7 bases identical to TRBD2. This clonotype was sampled from a man aged 40-55 years with rheumatoid arthritis. Sequencing was performed on PBMCs. CDR3 region: CASSPVGLLNTGELFF. As DNA, the CDR3 is TGCGCCAGCAGCCCAGTGGGACTACTAAACACCGGGGAGCTGTTTTTT.